The clone carrying this T cell receptor (beta chain) appeared a few times. The sample belongs to a study of blood T cells in healthy people across ages. V lost 2 bases to trimming and J lost 2 bases; unmatched junction nucleotides: 2. CDR1 LGHNA and CDR2 YSLEER come from the germline V gene. This CDR3 is built from 14 residues. A second PCR of roughly 7 to 11 cycles used a sample-barcoded 5' primer and a J-beta primer mix. One entry per CDR3 protein, called by TCRdb with MiXCR from the 5' RACE reads. The table shows about 1.1 million distinct CDR3 sequences, with 35% to 40% occurring only once. Sequencing was done on a sample of blood. The V gene is TRBV4-3, the J gene TRBJ2-7, with 8 positions matching TRBD2. The source is a man younger than 35 in good health. The CDR3 region is CASSQSGLAYEQYF. CDR3 nucleotides: TGCGCCAGCAGCCAATCGGGACTAGCCTACGAGCAGTACTTC.